This T cell receptor delta chain was identified during a study of γδ T cells in repeated Plasmodium falciparum infection. Study at large: Age- and gender-matched Australian children served as comparison for malaria-exposed Malian children. The study's findings and limits: Vgamma9/Vdelta2+ T cells showed a stable polyclonal repertoire with shared TCRgamma sequences. Waves of new clonotype selection appeared after repeated controlled infections in Vdelta2-negative, largely Vdelta1+, gammadelta T cells. Compared with Australian children, Malian Vdelta2-negative repertoires seemed more clonal, less diverse, less shared.

Trimming took 5 bases from V and 9 from J; bases not matched to a gene: 34. Germline CDR1 reads TSWWSYY; CDR2 reads QGS. CDR3 length equals 23 residues. Bulk repertoires came from Vgamma9/Vdelta2+ or Vdelta2-negative gammadelta T cells flow-sorted from PBMC. There are many counts of this clone. No antigen is known for it. TCRdb re-called the multiplex PCR reads via CATT. The sample consists of under 50,000 delta-chain clones, roughly 1.6% of them appearing once. The chain has TRDV1 and TRDJ1, with 12 bases aligning to TRDD3. The TCR originated in a pool of human donors (malaria-infected and uninfected, not separated). The sequencing input was gamma-delta T cells from blood. The CDR3 DNA is TGTGCTCTTGGGCATAATCAGATCGTGGGCCCTAGTAGTACAAACTGGGGGATACAGGAACTCATCTTT. This gives the protein CALGHNQIVGPSSTNWGIQELIF.